The present entry profiles one T cell receptor (beta chain) with its context. What it recognizes is unknown. This sample is part of a study of cytomegalovirus exposure and HLA in healthy donors. Study-wide points: The tendency of first-cohort TCR clusters to co-occur in the 95 to 150 validation repertoires was the finding of a later analysis. In vitro assays verified that a few CMV-associated chains recognized CMV antigens specifically.

Profiled with immunoSEQ multiplex PCR; TCRdb holds only in-frame clones, not every one. The data show about 220,000 clones, 80% to 90% seen once. V was pared by 2 bases and J by 2 bases, with 12 bases between. The CDR3 totals 15 residues. Germline V gives CDR1 MNHNS, CDR2 SASEGT. It was the roughly 130-subject validation cohort, separate from the approximately 700-subject first cohort, to which the donors belonged. Sequenced material: PBMCs. The clonotype originates from a man aged 18 to 29 in good health and CMV-seronegative. The chain is built from TRBV6-1 and TRBJ2-5, with D maybe TRBD2 (7 bases). Here the CDR3 DNA reads TGTGCCAGCAGTGAATTGAGGGGGGGGCAAGAGACCCAGTACTTC. The encoded protein is CASSELRGGQETQYF.